This T cell receptor (beta chain) was found in a study of T cells in Graves' hyperthyroidism and ophthalmopathy. Thyroid ultrasound and orbital computed tomography, with clinical symptoms and serum thyroxine and TRAb, informed diagnoses. TCR beta CDR3 regions were amplified from RNA. Carried out on the TCR CDR3, a first-round RT-PCR used the HTBI primer set. TCRdb re-derived calls from the multiplex PCR reads in MiXCR, one entry per CDR3 protein. The top ten hold under 7.5% of the sample, which has about 560,000 distinct CDR3 sequences, 15% to 17% seen once. CDR1 and CDR2 (germline): SGHDT, YYEEEE. The V end lost 4 bases, the J end lost 2 bases, and 13 bases lay between the germline ends. The CDR3 length is 14 residues. This clonotype was observed at least ten times.

The J gene is TRBJ2-7, the V gene TRBV5-6; D is possibly TRBD1 or TRBD2 (5 bases each). Sequences were obtained from blood. The TCR originated in a woman between 25 and 40 years old with Graves' hyperthyroidism. The CDR3 nucleotides are TGTGCCAGCAGCGTAAGAGGGGATCCCTACGAGCAGTACTTC. Translating gives CASSVRGDPYEQYF.